This T cell receptor beta chain was found in a study of blood T cell repertoires in COVID-19. Study summary: From T cells, B-cell-depleted T cells, or PBMCs came the material, which was cDNA or gDNA.

TCRdb keeps only in-frame clones here, not all; method: immunoSEQ multiplex PCR. Found here are around 30,000 clones, roughly 90% of them singletons; the top ten hold approximately 0.55%. Germline assignment: CDR1 MDHEN and CDR2 SYDVKM. The CDR3 contains 14 residues. V lost 6 bases, J lost 4 bases, and 13 bases lay in between. Sequencing was performed on peripheral blood. This clonotype originated in a woman aged 40 to 50 with active or convalescent COVID-19. This rearrangement joins TRBV28 to TRBJ1-3; D may be TRBD1 (5 bases). The CDR3 protein is CASRPGGEGNTIYF. DNA of the CDR3: TGTGCCAGCAGGCCGGGGGGGGAGGGAAACACCATATATTTT. Supplemented by reference TRBV28 and TRBJ1-3, the full variable domain reads DVKVTQSSRYLVKRTGEKVFLECVQDMDHENMFWYRQDPGLGLRLIYFSYDVKMKEKGDIPEGYSVSREKKERFSLILESASTNQTSMYLCASRPGGEGNTIYFGEGSWLTVV.